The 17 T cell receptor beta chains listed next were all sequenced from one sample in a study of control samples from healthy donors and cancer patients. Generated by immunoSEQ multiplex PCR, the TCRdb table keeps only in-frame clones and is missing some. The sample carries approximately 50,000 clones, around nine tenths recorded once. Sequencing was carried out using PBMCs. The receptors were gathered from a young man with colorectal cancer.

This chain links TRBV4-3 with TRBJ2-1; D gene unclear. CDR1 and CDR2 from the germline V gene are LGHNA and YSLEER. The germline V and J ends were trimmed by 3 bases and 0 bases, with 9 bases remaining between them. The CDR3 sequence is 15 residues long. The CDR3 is CASSQLRSSYNEQFF. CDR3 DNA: TGCGCCAGCAGCCAGCTTAGGAGCTCCTACAATGAGCAGTTCTTC.

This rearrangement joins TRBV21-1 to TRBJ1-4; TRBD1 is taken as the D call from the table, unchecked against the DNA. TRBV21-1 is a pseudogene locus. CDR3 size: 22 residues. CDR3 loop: CASSIRDRGRRSVIVTNEKLFF. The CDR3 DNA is TGTGCCAGCAGCATTCGGGACAGGGGGCGTAGATCGGTAATCGTAACTAATGAAAAACTGTTTTTT.

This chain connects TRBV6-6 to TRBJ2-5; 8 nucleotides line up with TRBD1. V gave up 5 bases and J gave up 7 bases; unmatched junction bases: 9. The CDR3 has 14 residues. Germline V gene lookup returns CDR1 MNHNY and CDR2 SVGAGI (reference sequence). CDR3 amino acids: CASSPGQGTGTQYF. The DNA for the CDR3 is TGTGCCAGCAGTCCCGGACAGGGTACGGGGACCCAGTACTTC.

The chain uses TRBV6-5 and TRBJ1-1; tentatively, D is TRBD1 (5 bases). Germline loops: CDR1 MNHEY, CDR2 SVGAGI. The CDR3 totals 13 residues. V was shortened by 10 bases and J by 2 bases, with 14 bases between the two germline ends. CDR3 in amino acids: CATRRDLNTEAFF. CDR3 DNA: TGTGCCACCCGCCGGGACCTAAACACTGAAGCTTTCTTT.

CDR3 residues: CASSLSDRAEKLFF. The CDR3 coding sequence is TGTGCCAGCAGTCTATCTGACAGGGCTGAAAAACTGTTTTTT. The chain has TRBV6-6 and TRBJ1-4, with 7 positions matching TRBD1. This CDR3 spans 14 amino acids. Germline CDR1 reads MNHNY; CDR2 reads SVGAGI (reference sequence). The J segment lost 7 bases and the V segment lost 5 bases, leaving 7 bases of the junction unmatched.

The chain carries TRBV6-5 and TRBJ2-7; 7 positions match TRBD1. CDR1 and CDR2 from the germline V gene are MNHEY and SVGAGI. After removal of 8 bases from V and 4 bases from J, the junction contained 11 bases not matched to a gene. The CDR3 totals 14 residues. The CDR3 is CASSLWGQTYEQYF. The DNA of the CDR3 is TGTGCCAGCTCCCTATGGGGACAGACTTACGAGCAGTACTTC.

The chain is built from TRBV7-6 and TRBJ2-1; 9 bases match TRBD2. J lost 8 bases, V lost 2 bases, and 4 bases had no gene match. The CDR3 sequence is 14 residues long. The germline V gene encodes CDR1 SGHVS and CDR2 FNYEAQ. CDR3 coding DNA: TGTGCCAGCAGCTTATGGCGGGGGGGGGATGAGCAGTTCTTC. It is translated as CASSLWRGGDEQFF.

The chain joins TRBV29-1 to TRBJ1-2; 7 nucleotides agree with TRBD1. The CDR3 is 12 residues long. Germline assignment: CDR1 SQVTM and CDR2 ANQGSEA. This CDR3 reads CTGGDSSSGYTF. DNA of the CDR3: TGCACCGGGGGGGACAGCTCTTCTGGCTACACCTTC.

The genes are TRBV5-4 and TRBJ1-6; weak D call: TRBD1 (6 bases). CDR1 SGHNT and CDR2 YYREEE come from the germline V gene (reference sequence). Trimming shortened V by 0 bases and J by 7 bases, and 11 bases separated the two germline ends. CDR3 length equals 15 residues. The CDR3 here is CASSLDRASNSPLHF. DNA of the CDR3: TGTGCCAGCAGCTTGGACAGGGCAAGCAATTCACCCCTCCACTTT.

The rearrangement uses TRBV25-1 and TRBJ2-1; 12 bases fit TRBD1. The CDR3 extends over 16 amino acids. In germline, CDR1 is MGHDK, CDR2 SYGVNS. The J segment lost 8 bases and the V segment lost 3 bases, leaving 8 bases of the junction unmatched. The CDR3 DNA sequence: TGTGCCAGCAGTGACCCGGGACAGGGGGCGCGGTATGAGCAGTTCTTC. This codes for CASSDPGQGARYEQFF.

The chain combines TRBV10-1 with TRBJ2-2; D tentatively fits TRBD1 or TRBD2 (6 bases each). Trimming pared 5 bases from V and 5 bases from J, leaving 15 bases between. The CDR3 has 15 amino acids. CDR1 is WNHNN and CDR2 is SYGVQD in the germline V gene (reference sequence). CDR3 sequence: CASSSRGVKTGELFF. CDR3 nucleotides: TGCGCCAGCAGTTCGAGGGGGGTAAAGACCGGGGAGCTGTTTTTT.

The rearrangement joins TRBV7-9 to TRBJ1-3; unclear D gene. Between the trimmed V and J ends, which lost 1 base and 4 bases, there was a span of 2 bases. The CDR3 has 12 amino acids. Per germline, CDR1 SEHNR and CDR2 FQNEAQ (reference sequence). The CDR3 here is CASSLDGNTIYF. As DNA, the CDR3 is TGTGCCAGCAGCTTAGACGGAAACACCATATATTTT.

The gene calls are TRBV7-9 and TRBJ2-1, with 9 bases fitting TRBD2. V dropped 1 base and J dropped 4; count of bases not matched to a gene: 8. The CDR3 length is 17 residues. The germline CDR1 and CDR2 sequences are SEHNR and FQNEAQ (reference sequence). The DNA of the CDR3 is TGTGCCAGCAGCTTAGAAATCGGGACTAGCATTTACAATGAGCAGTTCTTC. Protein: CASSLEIGTSIYNEQFF. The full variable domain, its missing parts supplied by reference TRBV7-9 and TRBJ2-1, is DTGVSQNPRHKITKRGQNVTFRCDPISEHNRLYWYRQTLGQGPEFLTYFQNEAQLEKSRLLSDRFSAERPKGSFSTLEIQRTEQGDSAMYLCASSLEIGTSIYNEQFFGPGTRLTVL.

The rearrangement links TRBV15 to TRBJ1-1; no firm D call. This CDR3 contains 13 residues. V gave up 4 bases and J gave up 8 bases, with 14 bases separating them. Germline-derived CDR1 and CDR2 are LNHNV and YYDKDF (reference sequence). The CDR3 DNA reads TGTGCCACCAGCACAATGGGAGTTGGGGAAGCTTTCTTT. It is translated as CATSTMGVGEAFF. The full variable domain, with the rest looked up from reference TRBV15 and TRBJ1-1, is DAMVIQNPRYQVTQFGKPVTLSCSQTLNHNVMYWYQQKSSQAPKLLFHYYDKDFNNEADTPDNFQSRRPNTSFCFLDIRSPGLGDTAMYLCATSTMGVGEAFFGQGTRLTVV.

CDR3 nucleotide sequence: TGCGCCAGCAGCCTGACAGCTTCCTACGAGCAGTACTTC. This sequence encodes CASSLTASYEQYF. This rearrangement joins TRBV5-1 to TRBJ2-7, with D tentatively TRBD1 (5 bases). Trimming shortened V by 4 bases and J by 1 base, and 9 bases separated the two germline ends. This CDR3 region has 13 residues. CDR1 and CDR2 (germline): SGHRS, YFSETQ. Full variable domain (rest looked up from reference TRBV5-1 and TRBJ2-7): KAGVTQTPRYLIKTRGQQVTLSCSPISGHRSVSWYQQTPGQGLQFLFEYFSETQRNKGNFPGRFSGRQFSNSRSEMNVSTLELGDSALYLCASSLTASYEQYFGPGTRLTVT.

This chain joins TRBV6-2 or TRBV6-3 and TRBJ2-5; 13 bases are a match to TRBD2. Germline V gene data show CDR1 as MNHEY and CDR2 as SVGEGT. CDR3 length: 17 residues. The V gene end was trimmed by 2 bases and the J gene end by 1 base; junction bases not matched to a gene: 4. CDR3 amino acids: CASSYGTSGDFQETQYF. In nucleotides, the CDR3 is TGTGCCAGCAGTTACGGGACTAGCGGGGACTTCCAAGAGACCCAGTACTTC.

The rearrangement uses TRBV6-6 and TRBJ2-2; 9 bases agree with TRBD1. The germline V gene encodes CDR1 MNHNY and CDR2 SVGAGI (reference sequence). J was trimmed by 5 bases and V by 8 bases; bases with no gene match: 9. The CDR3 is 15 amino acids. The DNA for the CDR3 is TGTGCCAGCGGACAGGGGCTTTCGAGTACCGGGGAGCTGTTTTTT. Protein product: CASGQGLSSTGELFF.